The present entry profiles one T cell receptor (beta chain) with its context. This specimen belongs to a study of blood T cell repertoires in COVID-19. Germline V lookup: CDR1 SGHVS, CDR2 FQNEAQ. The CDR3 has 12 residues. The ends were cut back, 5 bases at V and 5 bases at J, with 9 bases in the middle. Repertoires were generated with immunoSEQ multiplex PCR, while TCRdb's copy carries only in-frame clones and drops some. The sample holds roughly 68,000 clones; over 65% are singletons and the top ten take roughly 20%. Sequenced: peripheral blood. The source of this sequence is a woman aged 80 or over with acute or convalescent COVID-19. The gene calls are TRBV7-8 and TRBJ2-5; perhaps TRBD2 as D (7 bases). CDR3 sequence: CASSGGAETQYF. The CDR3 coding sequence is TGTGCCAGCAGCGGGGGGGCGGAGACCCAGTACTTC.